The rows below give T cell receptor beta chains drawn from one sample of a study of cytomegalovirus exposure and HLA in healthy donors. Method: immunoSEQ multiplex PCR; TCRdb's copy keeps in-frame clones and lacks some. The table lists about 180,000 clones, around three quarters of them singletons, with 1.5% to 2% in the top ten. Material for sequencing was PBMCs. These receptors were obtained from a woman younger than 45 in good health and CMV-seronegative. CDR3s include the opening cysteine and the closing phenylalanine or tryptophan. Each record gives: CDR3 DNA, CDR3 protein, clone size, J gene, V gene, D gene. The D gene is left open where the match is weak. The listing skips clone size in some rows; elsewhere it reads once, few, many or a size class.

TGTGCCAGCAGTGTGGGGAGGGGAGGAGAGACCCAGTACTTC | CASSVGRGGETQYF | few | TRBJ2-5 | TRBV6-1 | TRBD2
TGTGCCAGCAGTTTAAATGGCAGGGTGCCGACAGATACGCAGTATTTT | CASSLNGRVPTDTQYF | - | TRBJ2-3 | TRBV27 | -
TGCAGTCCCTTCGCCGGGTCTCACTACGAGCAGTACTTC | CSPFAGSHYEQYF | - | TRBJ2-7 | TRBV29-1 | -
TGTGCCAGCTCCTTTTCACGGGGAGACACAGATACGCAGTATTTT | CASSFSRGDTDTQYF | - | TRBJ2-3 | TRBV18 | -
TGTGCCAGTTCCCGAAGGGGTAGTTCACCCCTCCACTTT | CASSRRGSSPLHF | few | TRBJ1-6 | TRBV2 | -
TGTGCCAGCAGCGTCGCGGGGGGGCGGACAGATACGCAGTATTTT | CASSVAGGRTDTQYF | - | TRBJ2-3 | TRBV7-2 | TRBD2
TGTGCCAGCTCACCGATGGGACAGGGACGCCAGCCCCAGCATTTT | CASSPMGQGRQPQHF | - | TRBJ1-5 | TRBV18 | TRBD1
TGTGCCAGCAGTTACTACAGGGGGAGCTCCTACAATGAGCAGTTCTTC | CASSYYRGSSYNEQFF | - | TRBJ2-1 | TRBV6-5 | TRBD1
TGTGCCAGCAGCTTAACGACTAGCGGGGGGACAGATACGCAGTATTTT | CASSLTTSGGTDTQYF | - | TRBJ2-3 | TRBV7-3 | TRBD2
TGTGCCAGCAGCCAGAAACACCCACCCACTGGGGCCAACGTCCTGACTTTC | CASSQKHPPTGANVLTF | - | TRBJ2-6 | TRBV7-3 | -
TGTGCCAGCAGCCTGCCTAGCGGGGTAACTGGTGAGCAGTTCTTC | CASSLPSGVTGEQFF | - | TRBJ2-1 | TRBV11-2 | TRBD2
TGTGCCAGCGGACAGGCTGGATCATTGGGGCCCCAGCATTTT | CASGQAGSLGPQHF | - | TRBJ1-5 | TRBV6-1 | TRBD1
TGTGCCAGCAGCTTAGAGGGGACAGGGCCCCATGCGGCCAAAAACATTCAGTACTTC | CASSLEGTGPHAAKNIQYF | - | TRBJ2-4 | TRBV13 | TRBD1
TGTGCCAGCAGCTTGGCGGTAATGGCTGCCTCGGAGGACGAGCAGTACTTC | CASSLAVMAASEDEQYF | - | TRBJ2-7 | TRBV5-6 | -
TGTGCCAGCAGCCCCTCCCCAGGAACGGGCTACACCTTC | CASSPSPGTGYTF | - | TRBJ1-2 | TRBV7-2 | -
TGTGCCAGCAGCTTGGTCACTTACCATGACTACGAGCAGTACTTC | CASSLVTYHDYEQYF | - | TRBJ2-7 | TRBV5-6 | -
TGTGCCAGCAGCTTTCGGGACAGGGGGGACCGGGATGGCTACACCTTC | CASSFRDRGDRDGYTF | - | TRBJ1-2 | TRBV5-4 | TRBD1
TGTGCCAGCAGCCAACGCCCGGGGGACAGAAAAGATAATTCACCCCTCCACTTT | CASSQRPGDRKDNSPLHF | - | TRBJ1-6 | TRBV4-2 | TRBD1
TGTGCCAGCAGTGTGGAGGGACTGTACACTGAAGCTTTCTTT | CASSVEGLYTEAFF | - | TRBJ1-1 | TRBV6-1 | -
TGTGCCAGCAGCTCGAACCGCTACAGGGGGAATCGCTACACCTTC | CASSSNRYRGNRYTF | - | TRBJ1-2 | TRBV5-6 | TRBD1
TGTGCCAGCAGCGTAGCTGCGGTATACAATGAGCAGTTCTTC | CASSVAAVYNEQFF | - | TRBJ2-1 | TRBV9 | -
TGTGCCAGCAGCTGGACAGTGCCGACCCAGTACTTC | CASSWTVPTQYF | - | TRBJ2-5 | TRBV7-9 | -
TGCGCCAGCAGCTCATCCGGGACAGGTGAAAAACTGTTTTTT | CASSSSGTGEKLFF | - | TRBJ1-4 | TRBV5-1 | TRBD1
TGTGCCTGGGACAGAGGACAGTCGACCTACGAGCAGTACTTC | CAWDRGQSTYEQYF | - | TRBJ2-7 | TRBV30 | -
TGTGCCAGCAGTGAGCGGGGGATGGGCTACACCTTC | CASSERGMGYTF | - | TRBJ1-2 | TRBV2 | -
TGTGCCAGCAGTTACTCGATAGTGGGCGAGCAGTTCTTC | CASSYSIVGEQFF | few | TRBJ2-1 | TRBV6-5 | -
TGTGCTAGCAGCTTAAATCCAGGGGGTCAGGGTGAGCAGTTCTTC | CASSLNPGGQGEQFF | - | TRBJ2-1 | TRBV7-7 | TRBD1
TGTGCTAGTGGGGACAATGGGGTGAGAAGCAATCAGCCCCAGCATTTT | CASGDNGVRSNQPQHF | - | TRBJ1-5 | TRBV12-5 | -
TGCGCCAGCAGCTTGGAAGGCGGACAACTTTCCTACGAGCAGTACTTC | CASSLEGGQLSYEQYF | - | TRBJ2-7 | TRBV5-1 | -
TGTGCCTGGAGCCCCGGACAGGGGGCGACTGAAGCTTTCTTT | CAWSPGQGATEAFF | - | TRBJ1-1 | TRBV30 | TRBD1
TGTGCCAGCAGCCAACGGACAGGGGGCTTTGAGACCCAGTACTTC | CASSQRTGGFETQYF | - | TRBJ2-5 | TRBV5-6 | TRBD1
TGTGCCAGCTCACCACCCAATATCCGAGGGAACGGGAACACTGAAGCTTTCTTT | CASSPPNIRGNGNTEAFF | - | TRBJ1-1 | TRBV18 | -
TGTGCCATCAGTGCCGGACAGAAAGACACTGAAGCTTTCTTT | CAISAGQKDTEAFF | few | TRBJ1-1 | TRBV10-3 | -
TGTGCCAGTAGTATGGGGGGGGGCGCGTACACTGAAGCTTTCTTT | CASSMGGGAYTEAFF | - | TRBJ1-1 | TRBV19 | -
TGTGCCAGCAGTGCAACTAGCGGGGGGAGCACAGATACGCAGTATTTT | CASSATSGGSTDTQYF | - | TRBJ2-3 | TRBV6-1 | TRBD2
TGTGCCAGCAGCCAACAGGGCTCTGGAAACACCATATATTTT | CASSQQGSGNTIYF | - | TRBJ1-3 | TRBV7-9 | -
TGTGCCAGCAGCTCAGGGACAGGGGGCTTGGCTGAAGCTTTCTTT | CASSSGTGGLAEAFF | few | TRBJ1-1 | TRBV9 | TRBD1
TGTGCCAGCAGTTACCAGGGGTTAGGATATGGCTACACCTTC | CASSYQGLGYGYTF | - | TRBJ1-2 | TRBV6-5 | -
TGTGCCAGCAGTTCGGGACAGGGGGCCTGGAATGAGCAGTTCTTC | CASSSGQGAWNEQFF | few | TRBJ2-1 | TRBV6-6 | TRBD1
TGTGCCAGCAAGTACGGGGGGACTGAAGCTTTCTTT | CASKYGGTEAFF | once | TRBJ1-1 | TRBV2 | -
TGTGCCAGCAGCGTAGGCGGGGGGCAGACTGAAGCTTTCTTT | CASSVGGGQTEAFF | - | TRBJ1-1 | TRBV9 | -
TGTGCCAGCAGCTTCGGGACTAGCGTACAAGAGACCCAGTACTTC | CASSFGTSVQETQYF | - | TRBJ2-5 | TRBV5-6 | TRBD2
TGTGCCAGTAGTATCGGGGGACAGGGAGTTAATAATTCACCCCTCCACTTT | CASSIGGQGVNNSPLHF | - | TRBJ1-6 | TRBV19 | TRBD1
TGTGCCTGGAGAAACCCTCCTGGTAGCGGGGGGCCAGGGAACGAGCAGTACTTC | CAWRNPPGSGGPGNEQYF | - | TRBJ2-7 | TRBV30 | TRBD2
TGCGCCAGCAGTGCGGACAGAAACACCGGGGAGCTGTTTTTT | CASSADRNTGELFF | - | TRBJ2-2 | TRBV10-1 | -